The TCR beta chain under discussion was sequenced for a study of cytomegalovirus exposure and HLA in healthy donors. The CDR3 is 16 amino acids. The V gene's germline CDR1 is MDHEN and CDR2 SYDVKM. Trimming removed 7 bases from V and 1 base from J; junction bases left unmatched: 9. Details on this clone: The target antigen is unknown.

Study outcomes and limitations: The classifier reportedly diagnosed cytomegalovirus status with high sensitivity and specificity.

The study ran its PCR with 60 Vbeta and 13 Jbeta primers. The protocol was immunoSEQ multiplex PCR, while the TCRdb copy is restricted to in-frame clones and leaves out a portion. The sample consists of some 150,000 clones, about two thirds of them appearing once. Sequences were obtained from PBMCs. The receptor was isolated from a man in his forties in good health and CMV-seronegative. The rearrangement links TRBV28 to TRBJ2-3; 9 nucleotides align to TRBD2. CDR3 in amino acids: CASTGLAGSRTDTQYF. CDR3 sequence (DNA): TGTGCCAGCACGGGCCTAGCGGGAAGTCGCACAGATACGCAGTATTTT.